This T cell receptor beta chain was recorded in a study of radiotherapy plus CTLA-4 blockade in lung cancer. Overall study: Of the patients, roughly 20% showed objective responses and roughly 30% attained disease control.

The assay was immunoSEQ multiplex PCR, and TCRdb's table has in-frame clones only and misses some. The sample records over 85,000 clones, 88% being singletons. Focal radiation and CTLA-4 blockade (ipilimumab) were tested in chemo-refractory metastatic non-small-cell lung cancer patients. The material was peripheral blood, obtained from a patient treated with radiotherapy plus ipilimumab. This TCR came from a human donor with non-small cell lung cancer that progressed on radiotherapy plus ipilimumab.

The CDR3, as DNA: TGCAGTGCTACTTTGGAAGATACGCAGTATTTT. Translation: CSATLEDTQYF. V usage is TRBV20-1 and J usage is TRBJ2-3; D is undetermined. From germline, CDR1 is DFQATT and CDR2 SNEGSKA (reference sequence). V lost 4 bases, J lost 5 bases, and 7 bases lay in between. The CDR3 spans 11 residues.